This T cell receptor beta chain comes out of a study of blood T cells in healthy people across ages. Germline values: CDR1 SEHNR, CDR2 FQNEAQ (reference sequence). This CDR3 spans 16 amino acids. Findings of the study overall: With age, beta diversity per million T cells declined roughly linearly, significantly by 30 to 40. Long-lived donors carried more naive CD4+ cells and greater diversity than aged donors.

Next came a second PCR, run for roughly 6 to 11 cycles, which used a sample-barcoded 5' primer along with a J-beta primer mix. Via MiXCR, TCRdb re-called the 5' RACE reads, giving one row per CDR3 protein. In the table there are fewer than 1.5 million distinct CDR3 sequences, about 43% of which are singletons. As concerns this clonotype: Its antigen is not known. A much larger clone differs by one base, so this may be a read error.

The receptor was derived from a woman younger than 30 in good health. V and J are TRBV7-9 and TRBJ2-3; maybe TRBD2 (6 bases). The source material was blood. The CDR3 reads CAGSSPLEGVIDTQYF. Here the CDR3 DNA reads TGTGCCGGCAGCTCCCCCCTGGAGGGAGTTATAGATACGCAGTATTTT.